Sequencing of this TCR beta chain was carried out in a study of OX40 agonist ivuxolimab in advanced cancers. As for the study in general: Patients receiving dose escalation had hepatocellular carcinoma, melanoma, renal cell or head and neck cancer.

In germline, CDR1 is KGHSH, CDR2 LQKENI. CDR3 length: 16 residues. The ends were cut back, 3 bases at V and 4 bases at J, with 18 bases in the middle. As regards this clone: Its antigen is unknown.

Study results and limitations: Some nonresponders likewise displayed low normalized T-cell clonal expansion. Near-lowest levels of clonal expansion characterized partial responders at 0.1-3.0 mg/kg. In general, CD8+ T cells held more expanded clones than CD4+ did, on average.

Only in-frame clones appear in the TCRdb table, and some are missing; sequencing was by immunoSEQ multiplex PCR. The table shows fewer than 100,000 clones, with approximately 82% occurring only once. This TCR came from an adult with an advanced solid tumor such as melanoma, head and neck, liver or kidney cancer. The rearrangement links TRBV18 to TRBJ1-2; no clear D gene. Sample: CD4+ or CD8+ T cells sorted from blood, taken in a trial of the OX40 agonist ivuxolimab. The CDR3: CASSPTKASSSYGYTF. The CDR3 DNA follows: TGTGCCAGCTCACCCACGAAGGCGTCCTCAAGCTATGGCTACACCTTC.